This TCR beta chain was obtained from a study of identical twins. Using its own MiXCR run on the 5' RACE reads, TCRdb lists one record per CDR3 protein. In the table there are 420,000 or so distinct CDR3 sequences, approximately 17% of which are singletons. With 4 bases removed from V and 0 bases from J, the gap between germline ends came to 7 bases. From germline, CDR1 is SGHRS and CDR2 YFSETQ. This CDR3 has 13 residues. The TCR sequence derives from a man aged 45 to 65 in good health. The rearrangement joins TRBV5-1 to TRBJ1-1; D ambiguous. Specimen: naive T cells sorted from blood. The CDR3 sequence is CASSPSMNTEAFF. DNA for the CDR3: TGCGCCAGCAGCCCCAGCATGAACACTGAAGCTTTCTTT. The full variable domain, completed using reference TRBV5-1 and TRBJ1-1, is KAGVTQTPRYLIKTRGQQVTLSCSPISGHRSVSWYQQTPGQGLQFLFEYFSETQRNKGNFPGRFSGRQFSNSRSEMNVSTLELGDSALYLCASSPSMNTEAFFGQGTRLTVV.